The 25 T cell receptor beta chains below come from one sample, sequenced in a study of chemoradiotherapy in HPV16-positive cancers (dated by TCRdb to between 2021 and 2024). Receptors were amplified or captured by the immunoSEQ multiplex PCR assay. TCRdb re-hosts the immuneACCESS table, in-frame sequences only. Its copies lack some clones; in the studies checked, an unresolved V gene accounts for under half of them, and the cause for the rest is not known. This sample lists several hundred clones; approximately 85% were detected once. 3.5% to 5% of the sample belongs to the ten largest clones. The specimen comprised tumor tissue, sampled from a patient who underwent chemoradiotherapy. The receptor set was obtained from a human donor with HPV-associated anogenital cancer.

V usage is TRBV4-2 and J usage is TRBJ2-7, with D hard to call. Germline assignment: CDR1 LGHNA and CDR2 YNFKEQ. The CDR3 runs to 13 residues. V shed 3 bases and J shed 0 bases, with 6 bases lying between them. This CDR3 is CASSQSPSYEQYF. The CDR3 bases are TGTGCCAGCAGCCAGAGCCCCTCCTACGAGCAGTACTTC.

The rearrangement joins TRBV6-1 to TRBJ2-3, with TRBD1 matching 8 bases. Germline-derived CDR1 and CDR2 are MNHNS and SASEGT. This CDR3 comprises 14 residues. Trimming cost V 7 bases and J 1 base; bases outside gene matches: 4. The CDR3 reads CASTPGGGTDTQYF. CDR3 coding DNA: TGTGCCAGCACACCAGGGGGCGGCACAGATACGCAGTATTTT.

The chain uses TRBV6-6 and TRBJ1-4; 8 positions match TRBD1. Germline CDR1 and CDR2: MNHNY and SVGAGI (reference sequence). The V segment lost 9 bases and the J segment 1 base; nucleotides outside the gene matches: 7. This CDR3 region has 15 residues. CDR3 in amino acids: CASSTGEVTNEKLFF. CDR3 bases: TGTGCCAGTTCGACAGGGGAGGTAACTAATGAAAAACTGTTTTTT.

The chain recombines TRBV5-8 with TRBJ1-2; D gene ambiguous. CDR1 is SGHTS, CDR2 YDEGEE, per germline. Trimming pared 2 bases from V and 6 bases from J, leaving 8 bases between. The CDR3 sequence is 12 residues long. The CDR3 DNA reads TGTGCCAGCAGCTTCATAGGCGATGGCTACACCTTC. This codes for CASSFIGDGYTF.

DNA for the CDR3: TGTGCCAGTAGTCCTTGGGGCTCCGGAGGTTCAGATACGCAGTATTTT. Protein product: CASSPWGSGGSDTQYF. The genes are TRBV19 and TRBJ2-3, with D perhaps being TRBD1 or TRBD2 (5 bases each). The V end was cut by 5 bases, the J end by 4 bases, with 19 bases between. The germline CDR1 and CDR2 sequences are LNHDA and SQIVND (reference sequence). The CDR3 has 16 residues.

V is TRBV7-6 and J is TRBJ2-2, with a tentative D call TRBD2 (5 bases). The CDR3 runs 17 residues. With 1 base removed from V and 1 base from J, the gap between germline ends came to 13 bases. Germline CDR1 reads SGHVS; CDR2 reads FNYEAQ. CDR3 nucleotide sequence: TGTGCCAGCAGCTTAGAGGGTCGGGGATTGAACACCGGGGAGCTGTTTTTT. Protein product: CASSLEGRGLNTGELFF. Full variable domain (remainder filled in from reference TRBV7-6 and TRBJ2-2): GAGVSQSPRYKVTKRGQDVALRCDPISGHVSLYWYRQALGQGPEFLTYFNYEAQQDKSGLPNDRFSAERPEGSISTLTIQRTEQRDSAMYRCASSLEGRGLNTGELFFGEGSRLTVL.

The rearrangement links TRBV7-2 to TRBJ1-2; the match to TRBD1 covers 11 bases. After removal of 3 bases from V and 4 bases from J, the junction contained 4 bases not matched to a gene. CDR3 size: 15 residues. CDR1 is SGHTA, CDR2 FQGNSA, per germline. CDR3 residues: CASSFRTGGTYGYTF. In DNA, the CDR3 is TGTGCCAGCAGCTTCCGGACAGGGGGCACCTATGGCTACACCTTC.

The chain is built from TRBV30 and TRBJ2-3; weak D call: TRBD2 (7 bases). The CDR3 contains 18 residues. Deletions cut 3 bases from V and 1 base from J, with 23 bases between. Germline-derived CDR1 and CDR2 are GTSNPN and SVGIG (reference sequence). CDR3 nucleotide sequence: TGTGCCTGGAGGGGAGGGGGAGTGGCGTTCCGGGGCACAGATACGCAGTATTTT. Its translation is CAWRGGGVAFRGTDTQYF.

In this sample, this clone turned up once. The chain uses TRBV5-1 and TRBJ2-3, with 11 bases lining up with TRBD2. Unmatched junction bases numbered 6, after V lost 2 bases and J lost 4 bases. Germline CDR1 and CDR2: SGHRS and YFSETQ. This CDR3 spans 16 amino acids. The CDR3 protein is CASSFKLAGDADTQYF. CDR3 coding DNA: TGCGCCAGCAGCTTTAAACTAGCGGGAGACGCAGATACGCAGTATTTT.

The chain has TRBV19 and TRBJ2-7, with 7 bases that match TRBD1. The CDR3 is 17 amino acids. Germline trimming cut 0 bases from V and 6 bases from J; bases unmatched to any gene: 14. CDR1 and CDR2 from the germline V gene are LNHDA and SQIVND (reference sequence). CDR3 region: CASSIEGTAPLVGEQYF. For the CDR3, the DNA is TGTGCCAGTAGTATAGAAGGGACAGCCCCCCTCGTCGGCGAGCAGTACTTC.

The rearrangement joins TRBV10-3 to TRBJ2-7; 7 nucleotides match TRBD1. The CDR3 is made up of 13 amino acids. J lost 6 bases, V lost 10 bases, and 12 bases had no gene match. From germline, CDR1 is ENHRY and CDR2 SYGVKD. The CDR3 coding sequence is TGTGCCACCCAACAGGGGAAAACTAGCGAGCAGTACTTC. This codes for CATQQGKTSEQYF.

V usage is TRBV6-6 and J usage is TRBJ1-5; D unresolved. Trimming took 2 bases from V and 1 from J, leaving 9 bases between them. Germline-derived CDR1 and CDR2 are MNHNY and SVGAGI (reference sequence). The CDR3 extends over 15 amino acids. The CDR3 loop reads CASSYPTQSNQPQHF. Here the CDR3 DNA reads TGTGCCAGCAGTTACCCAACCCAGAGCAATCAGCCCCAGCATTTT.

V is TRBV15 and J is TRBJ2-3; a possible D gene is TRBD1 (5 bases). This CDR3 is 18 amino acids long. The V gene's germline CDR1 is LNHNV and CDR2 YYDKDF (reference sequence). V was shortened by 0 bases and J by 5 bases, with 21 bases between the two germline ends. CDR3 loop: CATSRDRTWLDSIDTQYF. The CDR3 nucleotides are TGTGCCACCAGCAGAGATCGAACTTGGCTAGACAGTATAGATACGCAGTATTTT.

This clone was seen only once. The rearrangement links TRBV25-1 to TRBJ2-1; no clear D gene. CDR1 MGHDK and CDR2 SYGVNS come from the germline V gene. V was cut by 4 bases and J by 8 bases, with 18 bases left in between. This CDR3 spans 15 amino acids. The CDR3 coding sequence is TGTGCCAGCAGTGCTCCCTTGGACCTGATGGATGAGCAGTTCTTC. Amino acids: CASSAPLDLMDEQFF.

The chain has TRBV7-2 and TRBJ1-6, with 9 nucleotides matching TRBD1. The J segment lost 7 bases and the V segment lost 5 bases, leaving 9 bases of the junction unmatched. CDR3 size: 16 residues. The germline V gene encodes CDR1 SGHTA and CDR2 FQGNSA. CDR3 loop: CASSHRQGTGNSPLHF. The CDR3 DNA reads as TGTGCCAGCAGCCATAGACAGGGGACAGGGAATTCACCCCTCCACTTT.

J is TRBJ2-6 and V is TRBV6-5; D not resolved. Germline lookup yields CDR1 MNHEY and CDR2 SVGAGI. The CDR3 covers 15 residues. Between the trimmed V and J ends, which lost 7 bases and 2 bases, there was a span of 12 bases. In DNA form, the CDR3 reads TGTGCCAGCACCGACCGGTTGGCTGGGGCCAACGTCCTGACTTTC. Translating gives CASTDRLAGANVLTF.

This chain connects TRBV30 to TRBJ1-1, with 7 bases that match TRBD1. The CDR3 is 12 amino acids. The J segment lost 5 bases and the V segment lost 4 bases, leaving 4 bases of the junction unmatched. Germline-derived CDR1 and CDR2 are GTSNPN and SVGIG (reference sequence). CDR3 sequence (DNA): TGTGCCTGGAAACAGGGGAAAACTGAAGCTTTCTTT. This encodes CAWKQGKTEAFF.

This clone was seen a handful of times. The chain couples TRBV19 to TRBJ1-5, with 10 nucleotides matching TRBD1. Germline loops: CDR1 LNHDA, CDR2 SQIVND (reference sequence). The V gene end was trimmed by 4 bases and the J gene end by 6 bases; junction bases not matched to a gene: 3. The CDR3 contains 14 residues. Here the CDR3 DNA reads TGTGCCAGTAGTACGACAGGGGGCGGTCAGCCCCAGCATTTT. The encoded protein is CASSTTGGGQPQHF.

This chain connects TRBV10-1 to TRBJ2-3; 7 bases agree with TRBD2. The germline V gene has CDR1 WNHNN and CDR2 SYGVQD (reference sequence). The CDR3 length is 14 residues. Unmatched junction bases numbered 6, after V lost 9 bases and J lost 0 bases. In nucleotides, the CDR3 is TGCGCCAGGACTAGCCTCTGCAGCACAGATACGCAGTATTTT. It codes for CARTSLCSTDTQYF.

The V and J genes are TRBV4-3 and TRBJ2-6; D may be TRBD1 (5 bases). Germline CDR1 and CDR2: LGHNA and YSLEER. V lost 3 bases to trimming and J lost 2 bases, with 11 bases between them. The CDR3 is made up of 16 amino acids. The CDR3 reads CASSHAQGTGANVLTF. CDR3 DNA sequence: TGCGCCAGCAGCCACGCTCAGGGAACTGGGGCCAACGTCCTGACTTTC.

There are a few counts of this clone. This chain links TRBV19 with TRBJ1-2, with D perhaps matching TRBD1 (6 bases). V gave up 8 bases and J gave up 2 bases, with 15 bases separating them. Germline V lookup: CDR1 LNHDA, CDR2 SQIVND (reference sequence). The CDR3 sequence is 14 residues long. The CDR3 sequence is CASSQGPENYGYTF. DNA for the CDR3: TGTGCCAGTTCACAGGGTCCCGAAAACTATGGCTACACCTTC.

This chain joins TRBV14 and TRBJ1-1; D ambiguous. Germline assignment: CDR1 SGHDN and CDR2 FVKESK. The ends were cut back, 4 bases at V and 6 bases at J, with 18 bases in the middle. This CDR3 is 15 amino acids long. The CDR3: CASSPSSVGRAEAFF. The CDR3 DNA reads TGTGCCAGCAGCCCCTCGTCAGTGGGTAGGGCTGAAGCTTTCTTT.

The chain links TRBV14 to TRBJ2-7; tentatively, D is TRBD1 (6 bases). The CDR3 runs 11 residues. V lost 4 bases and J 7 bases, leaving 8 bases between the germline ends. The germline V gene has CDR1 SGHDN and CDR2 FVKESK. The CDR3 sequence: CASSPDREQYF. The CDR3 DNA reads TGTGCCAGCAGCCCCGACAGGGAGCAGTACTTC.

J is TRBJ1-2 and V is TRBV30, with 7 positions matching TRBD1. Germline lookup yields CDR1 GTSNPN and CDR2 SVGIG (reference sequence). V shed 3 bases, J shed 5 bases, and the junction held 9 bases outside the gene matches. The CDR3 runs 14 residues. The CDR3 bases are TGTGCCTGGAGGAGATCCGGGACAGAATATGGCTACACCTTC. This translates into CAWRRSGTEYGYTF. Variable domain in full (rest from reference TRBV30 and TRBJ1-2): SQTIHQWPATLVQPVGSPLSLECTVEGTSNPNLYWYRQAAGRGLQLLFYSVGIGQISSEVPQNLSASRPQDRQFILSSKKLLLSDSGFYLCAWRRSGTEYGYTFGSGTRLTVV.

This clone was observed a handful of times. V usage is TRBV4-2 and J usage is TRBJ1-6; TRBD1 agrees at 11 bases. Germline CDR1 LGHNA, CDR2 YNFKEQ. The CDR3 spans 15 residues. V was clipped by 6 bases and J by 8 bases; unmatched bases: 6. The CDR3 nucleotides are TGTGCCAGCAGACCGCCGGGACAGGGGGATTCACCCCTCCACTTT. Amino acids: CASRPPGQGDSPLHF.